These 5 T cell receptor beta chains came from one sample sequenced in a study of T cell responses to AZD1222 COVID-19 vaccine. Here immunoSEQ multiplex PCR was the method, and the copy in TCRdb shows in-frame clones only, minus some. Seen here are 75,000 to 100,000 clones, approximately 83% observed once, and the top ten hold 6.3%. The sample consisted of peripheral blood, taken on day 0 of AZD1222 vaccination. Receptor source: an adult in good health.

The rearrangement uses TRBV6-5 and TRBJ2-2; D ambiguous. V was pared by 0 bases and J by 7 bases, with 6 bases between. The CDR3 runs 13 residues. From germline, CDR1 is MNHEY and CDR2 SVGAGI. The chain's CDR3 is CASSYSSVGELFF. CDR3 DNA sequence: TGTGCCAGCAGTTACTCGTCCGTCGGGGAGCTGTTTTTT.

J is TRBJ1-5 and V is TRBV11-3; a possible D gene is TRBD1 (6 bases). Germline V CDR1 and CDR2: SGHNT, YENEEA. This CDR3 has 16 amino acids. Trimming pared 1 base from V and 4 bases from J, leaving 14 bases between. The CDR3 sequence: CASSLAFRRGNQPQHF. DNA for the CDR3: TGTGCCAGCAGCTTAGCTTTCCGCAGGGGTAATCAGCCCCAGCATTTT.

This chain connects TRBV15 to TRBJ2-7; tentatively, D is TRBD1 (6 bases). Germline CDR1 reads LNHNV; CDR2 reads YYDKDF (reference sequence). This CDR3 spans 13 amino acids. Trimming left V 7 bases short and J 3 bases short, with 13 bases between. This chain's CDR3 is CATTRGEDYEQYF. Here the CDR3 DNA reads TGTGCCACCACCAGGGGCGAGGACTACGAGCAGTACTTC.

The CDR3 loop is CASSGLAGPYNEQFF. DNA for the CDR3: TGTGCCAGCAGCGGACTAGCGGGGCCATACAATGAGCAGTTCTTC. The chain is built from TRBV7-9 and TRBJ2-1, with 12 bases lining up with TRBD2. Germline V gene data show CDR1 as SEHNR and CDR2 as FQNEAQ (reference sequence). The V gene end was trimmed by 5 bases and the J gene end by 4 bases; junction bases not matched to a gene: 3. This CDR3 comprises 15 residues. Using reference TRBV7-9 and TRBJ2-1 for the parts outside the CDR3, the full variable domain is DTGVSQNPRHKITKRGQNVTFRCDPISEHNRLYWYRQTLGQGPEFLTYFQNEAQLEKSRLLSDRFSAERPKGSFSTLEIQRTEQGDSAMYLCASSGLAGPYNEQFFGPGTRLTVL.

The chain links TRBV16 to TRBJ2-1; D unresolved. The CDR3 is 15 residues long. CDR1 and CDR2 (germline): KGHSY, FQNENV. V was trimmed by 2 bases and J by 8 bases, leaving 16 bases between them. CDR3 nucleotides: TGTGCCAGCAGCCAAATAGTATTGGGGAAAGATGAGCAGTTCTTC. Protein: CASSQIVLGKDEQFF.